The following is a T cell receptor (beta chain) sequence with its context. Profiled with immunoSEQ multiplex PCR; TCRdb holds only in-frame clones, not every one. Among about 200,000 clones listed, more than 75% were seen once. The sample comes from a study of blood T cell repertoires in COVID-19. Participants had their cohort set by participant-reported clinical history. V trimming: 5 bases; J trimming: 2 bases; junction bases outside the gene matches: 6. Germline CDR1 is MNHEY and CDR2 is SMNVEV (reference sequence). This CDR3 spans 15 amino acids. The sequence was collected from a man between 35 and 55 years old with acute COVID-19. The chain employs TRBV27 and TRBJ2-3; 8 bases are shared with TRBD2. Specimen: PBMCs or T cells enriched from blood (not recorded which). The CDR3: CASSRTSGPTDTQYF. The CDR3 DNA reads TGTGCCAGCAGTAGAACTAGCGGACCCACAGATACGCAGTATTTT.